Presented here are 9 T cell receptor beta chains from one specimen sequenced in a study of CD8+CD57+ T cells in acquired aplastic anemia. Researchers used genomic DNA as the template to profile TCR beta VDJ and CDR3. TCRdb fed the reads into MiXCR, producing one record per CDR3 protein. The sample gives 150,000 to 200,000 distinct CDR3 sequences, 64% of which show up once; 35% to 55% is in the top ten. What was sequenced was sorted CD4+, CD8+, or CD8+CD57+ T cells (not recorded which) from PBMCs. The source is a human donor with severe aplastic anemia or a healthy control (not recorded which).

This chain links TRBV10-3 with TRBJ2-7; TRBD1 matches 10 bases. The length of the CDR3 is 13 residues. CDR1 ENHRY and CDR2 SYGVKD come from the germline V gene. V was clipped by 11 bases and J by 6 bases; unmatched bases: 10. The CDR3 loop is CASKDRGGGEQYF. In nucleotides, the CDR3 is TGTGCCTCCAAGGACAGGGGGGGGGGCGAGCAGTACTTC.

The V call is TRBV4-1, the J call TRBJ2-7, with TRBD1 as a possible D gene (5 bases). The germline V and J ends were trimmed by 4 bases and 4 bases, with 14 bases remaining between them. The CDR3 is 14 residues long. From germline, CDR1 is MGHRA and CDR2 YSYEKL. Here the CDR3 DNA reads TGCGCCAGCAGCCTCACGACCCCAGGGTACGAGCAGTACTTC. Amino acid sequence: CASSLTTPGYEQYF.

V usage is TRBV20-1 and J usage is TRBJ2-2; 10 nucleotides agree with TRBD2. The germline gives CDR1 DFQATT, CDR2 SNEGSKA (reference sequence). Germline trimming cut 4 bases from V and 1 base from J; bases unmatched to any gene: 0. This CDR3 region has 14 residues. In DNA form, the CDR3 reads TGCAGTGCTAAGCGGGAGGGGAACACCGGGGAGCTGTTTTTT. It is translated as CSAKREGNTGELFF.

Comment on this clonotype: Since a much larger clone is just one base distant, this may be a read error. The chain carries TRBV6-1 and TRBJ2-5; D possibly uses TRBD1 or TRBD2 (5 bases each). The closer fit of TRBJ2-7 to the DNA end suggests the J call may be wrong. The CDR3 is 13 residues long. In germline, CDR1 is MNHNS, CDR2 SASEGT. CDR3 loop: CACSFGTDYEQYF. The CDR3 DNA reads TGTGCCTGCAGTTTCGGGACGGACTACGAGCAGTACTTC.

V is TRBV7-2 and J is TRBJ2-7; D is perhaps TRBD2 (7 bases). This CDR3 comprises 14 residues. The V end was cut by 5 bases, the J end by 1 base, with 12 bases between. Germline-derived CDR1 and CDR2 are SGHTA and FQGNSA. This CDR3 reads CASSPRGASYEQYF. CDR3 in DNA: TGTGCCAGCAGCCCCCGGGGGGCTTCCTACGAGCAGTACTTC.

V usage is TRBV7-2 and J usage is TRBJ2-7, with a tentative D call TRBD1 (6 bases). The CDR3 contains 14 residues. V dropped 5 bases and J dropped 2 bases, with 13 bases sitting between them. CDR1 is SGHTA, CDR2 FQGNSA, per germline. The CDR3, as DNA: TGTGCCAGCAGCAATAACAGGGCCGCCTACGAGCAGTACTTC. As protein: CASSNNRAAYEQYF.

This clonotype showed up just a few times. The rearrangement uses TRBV6-1 and TRBJ2-7; 7 bases are shared with TRBD1. The junction had 12 bases not matched to a gene; V was cut back by 7 bases and J by 0 bases. The CDR3 extends over 16 amino acids. CDR1 and CDR2 from the germline V gene are MNHNS and SASEGT. CDR3 sequence: CASMDLGQSYSYEQYF. CDR3 bases: TGTGCCAGCATGGATTTGGGACAGTCGTACTCCTACGAGCAGTACTTC.

The chain is built from TRBV6-5 and TRBJ1-1; D ambiguous. The CDR3 sequence is 12 residues long. Germline CDR1 is MNHEY and CDR2 is SVGAGI. V was shortened by 8 bases and J by 5 bases, with 12 bases between the two germline ends. The CDR3 sequence: CASGRTRTEAFF. CDR3 in DNA: TGTGCCAGCGGAAGAACACGAACTGAAGCTTTCTTT.

This chain joins TRBV24-1 and TRBJ1-4, with unresolved D. V was pared by 4 bases and J by 8 bases, with 13 bases between. CDR1 is KGHDR, CDR2 SFDVKD, per germline. This CDR3 is 14 amino acids long. The CDR3 nucleotides are TGTGCCACCAGTGACGCAAGCCCTGCGGAAAAACTGTTTTTT. Translating it yields CATSDASPAEKLFF.